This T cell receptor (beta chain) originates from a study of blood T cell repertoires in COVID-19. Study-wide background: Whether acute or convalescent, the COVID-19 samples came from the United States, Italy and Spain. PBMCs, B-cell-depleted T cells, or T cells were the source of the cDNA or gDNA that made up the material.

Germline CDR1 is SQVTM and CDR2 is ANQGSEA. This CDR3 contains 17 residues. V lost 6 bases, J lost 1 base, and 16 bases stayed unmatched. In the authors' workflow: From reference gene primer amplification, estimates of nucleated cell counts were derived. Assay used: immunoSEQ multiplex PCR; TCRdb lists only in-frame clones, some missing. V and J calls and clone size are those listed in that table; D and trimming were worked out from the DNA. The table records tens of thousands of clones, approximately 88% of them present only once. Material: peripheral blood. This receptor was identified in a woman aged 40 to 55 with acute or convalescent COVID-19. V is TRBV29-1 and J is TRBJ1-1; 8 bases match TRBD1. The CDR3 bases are TGCAGCGTCCCCAAGGGAGCCGGGACAGGAGGGAACACTGAAGCTTTCTTT. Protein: CSVPKGAGTGGNTEAFF.